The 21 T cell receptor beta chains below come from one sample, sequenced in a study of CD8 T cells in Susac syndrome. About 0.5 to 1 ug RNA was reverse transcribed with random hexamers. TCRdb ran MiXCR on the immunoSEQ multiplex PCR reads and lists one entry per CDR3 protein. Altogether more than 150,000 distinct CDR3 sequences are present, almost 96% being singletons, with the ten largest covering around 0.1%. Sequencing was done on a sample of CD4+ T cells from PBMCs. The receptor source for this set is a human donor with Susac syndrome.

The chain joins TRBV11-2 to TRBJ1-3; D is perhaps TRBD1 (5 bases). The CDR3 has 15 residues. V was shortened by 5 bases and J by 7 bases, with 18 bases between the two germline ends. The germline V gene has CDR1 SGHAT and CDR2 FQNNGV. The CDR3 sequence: CASSAGRTVGNTIYF. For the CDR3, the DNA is TGTGCCAGCAGCGCGGGACGGACGGTCGGGAACACCATATATTTT. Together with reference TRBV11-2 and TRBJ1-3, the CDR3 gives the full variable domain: EAGVAQSPRYKIIEKRQSVAFWCNPISGHATLYWYQQILGQGPKLLIQFQNNGVVDDSQLPKDRFSAERLKGVDSTLKIQPAKLEDSAVYLCASSAGRTVGNTIYFGEGSWLTVV.

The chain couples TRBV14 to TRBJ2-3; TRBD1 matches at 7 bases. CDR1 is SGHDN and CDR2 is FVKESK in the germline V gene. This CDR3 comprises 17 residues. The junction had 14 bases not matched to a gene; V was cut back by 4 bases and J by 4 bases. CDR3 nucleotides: TGTGCCAGCAGCCCGAGTTTCGTAAGGGGGCTCGCAGATACGCAGTATTTT. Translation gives CASSPSFVRGLADTQYF.

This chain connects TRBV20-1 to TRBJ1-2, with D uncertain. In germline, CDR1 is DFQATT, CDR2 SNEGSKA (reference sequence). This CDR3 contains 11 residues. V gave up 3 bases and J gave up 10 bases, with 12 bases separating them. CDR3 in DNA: TGCAGTGCTAGTGAAGGTTTAGACTACACCTTC. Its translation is CSASEGLDYTF.

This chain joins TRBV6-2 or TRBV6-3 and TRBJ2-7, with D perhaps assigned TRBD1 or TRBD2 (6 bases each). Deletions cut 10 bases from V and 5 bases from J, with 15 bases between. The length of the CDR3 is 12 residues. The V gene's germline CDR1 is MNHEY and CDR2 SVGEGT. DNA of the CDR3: TGTGCCACAGGTCCGGGGGCGAACGAGCAGTACTTC. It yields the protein CATGPGANEQYF.

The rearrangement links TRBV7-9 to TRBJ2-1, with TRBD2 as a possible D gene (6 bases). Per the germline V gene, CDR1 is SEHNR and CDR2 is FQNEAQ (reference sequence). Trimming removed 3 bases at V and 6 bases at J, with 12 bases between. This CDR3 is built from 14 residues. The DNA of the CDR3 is TGTGCCAGCAGCTTCGGGGGAAGTAGCAATGAGCAGTTCTTC. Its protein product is CASSFGGSSNEQFF.

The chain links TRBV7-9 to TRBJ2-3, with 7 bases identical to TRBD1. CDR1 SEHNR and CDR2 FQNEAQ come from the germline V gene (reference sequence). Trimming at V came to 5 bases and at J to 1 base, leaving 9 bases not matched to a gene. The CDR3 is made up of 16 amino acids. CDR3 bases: TGTGCCAGCAGCAGCGGACAGGATCCCCGCACAGATACGCAGTATTTT. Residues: CASSSGQDPRTDTQYF. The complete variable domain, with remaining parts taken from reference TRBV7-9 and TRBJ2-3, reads DTGVSQNPRHKITKRGQNVTFRCDPISEHNRLYWYRQTLGQGPEFLTYFQNEAQLEKSRLLSDRFSAERPKGSFSTLEIQRTEQGDSAMYLCASSSGQDPRTDTQYFGPGTRLTVL.

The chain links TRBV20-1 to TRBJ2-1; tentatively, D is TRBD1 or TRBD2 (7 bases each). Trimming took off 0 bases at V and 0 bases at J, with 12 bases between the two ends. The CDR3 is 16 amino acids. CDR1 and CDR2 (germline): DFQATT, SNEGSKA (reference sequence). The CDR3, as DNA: TGCAGTGCTAGAGATGCAGGGGGGGTCTCCTACAATGAGCAGTTCTTC. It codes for CSARDAGGVSYNEQFF.

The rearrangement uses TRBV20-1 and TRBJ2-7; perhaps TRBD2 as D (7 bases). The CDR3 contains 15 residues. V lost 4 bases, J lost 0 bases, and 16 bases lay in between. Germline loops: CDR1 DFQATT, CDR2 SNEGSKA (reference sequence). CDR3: CSATSGGLSSYEQYF. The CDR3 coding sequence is TGCAGTGCTACGTCGGGGGGCCTAAGCTCCTACGAGCAGTACTTC.

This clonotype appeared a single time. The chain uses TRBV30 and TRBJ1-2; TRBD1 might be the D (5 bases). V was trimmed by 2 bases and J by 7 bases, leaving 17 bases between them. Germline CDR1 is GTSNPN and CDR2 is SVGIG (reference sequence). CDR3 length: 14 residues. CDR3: CAWSRGREPSGYTF. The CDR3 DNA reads TGTGCCTGGAGTAGGGGCAGGGAACCTTCTGGCTACACCTTC. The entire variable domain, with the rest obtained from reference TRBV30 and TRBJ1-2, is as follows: SQTIHQWPATLVQPVGSPLSLECTVEGTSNPNLYWYRQAAGRGLQLLFYSVGIGQISSEVPQNLSASRPQDRQFILSSKKLLLSDSGFYLCAWSRGREPSGYTFGSGTRLTVV.

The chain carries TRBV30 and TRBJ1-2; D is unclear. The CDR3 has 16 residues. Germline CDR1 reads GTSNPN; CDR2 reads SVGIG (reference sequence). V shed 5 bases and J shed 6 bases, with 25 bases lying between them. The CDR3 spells CAWESSWEGLRNGYTF. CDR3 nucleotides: TGTGCCTGGGAATCCTCATGGGAAGGGCTGCGTAATGGCTACACCTTC. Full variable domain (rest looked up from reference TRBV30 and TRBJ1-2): SQTIHQWPATLVQPVGSPLSLECTVEGTSNPNLYWYRQAAGRGLQLLFYSVGIGQISSEVPQNLSASRPQDRQFILSSKKLLLSDSGFYLCAWESSWEGLRNGYTFGSGTRLTVV.

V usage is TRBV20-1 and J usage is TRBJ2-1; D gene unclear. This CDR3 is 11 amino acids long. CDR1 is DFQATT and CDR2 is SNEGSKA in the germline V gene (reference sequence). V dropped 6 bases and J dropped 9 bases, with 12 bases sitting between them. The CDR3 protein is CSAARVGEQFF. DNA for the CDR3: TGCAGTGCCGCACGGGTGGGTGAGCAGTTCTTC.

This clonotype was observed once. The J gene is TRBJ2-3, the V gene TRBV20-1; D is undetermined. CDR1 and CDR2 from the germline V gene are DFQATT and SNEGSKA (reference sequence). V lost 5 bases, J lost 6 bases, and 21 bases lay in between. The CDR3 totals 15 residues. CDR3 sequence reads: CSASVVGSDLDTQYF. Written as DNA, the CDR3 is TGCAGTGCTTCCGTTGTGGGGTCTGATCTCGATACGCAGTATTTT.

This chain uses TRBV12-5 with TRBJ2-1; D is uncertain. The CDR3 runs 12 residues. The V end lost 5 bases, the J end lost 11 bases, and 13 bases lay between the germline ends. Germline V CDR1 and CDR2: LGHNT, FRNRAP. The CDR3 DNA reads TGTGCTAGTGGTCCTGTGCGCCAGCAGCAGTTCTTC. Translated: CASGPVRQQQFF.

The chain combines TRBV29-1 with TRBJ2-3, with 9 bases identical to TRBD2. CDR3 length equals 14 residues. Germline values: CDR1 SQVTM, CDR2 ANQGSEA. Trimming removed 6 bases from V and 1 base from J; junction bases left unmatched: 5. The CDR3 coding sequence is TGCAGCGTCCCTCTAGCGGGGCGCACAGATACGCAGTATTTT. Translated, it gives CSVPLAGRTDTQYF.

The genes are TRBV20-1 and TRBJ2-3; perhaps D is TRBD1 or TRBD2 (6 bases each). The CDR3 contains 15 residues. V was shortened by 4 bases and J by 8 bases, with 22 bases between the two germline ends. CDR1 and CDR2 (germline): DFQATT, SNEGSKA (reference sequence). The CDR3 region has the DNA TGCAGTGCTACCGAAGGGGGGCCCCTCAGAGGTACGCAGTATTTT. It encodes CSATEGGPLRGTQYF.

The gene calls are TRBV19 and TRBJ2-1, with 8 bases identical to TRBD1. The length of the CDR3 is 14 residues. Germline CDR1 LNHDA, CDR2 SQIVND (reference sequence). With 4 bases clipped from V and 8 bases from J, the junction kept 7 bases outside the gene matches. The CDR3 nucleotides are TGTGCCAGTAGTAGGGGACAGGTAGGGGATGAGCAGTTCTTC. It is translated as CASSRGQVGDEQFF.

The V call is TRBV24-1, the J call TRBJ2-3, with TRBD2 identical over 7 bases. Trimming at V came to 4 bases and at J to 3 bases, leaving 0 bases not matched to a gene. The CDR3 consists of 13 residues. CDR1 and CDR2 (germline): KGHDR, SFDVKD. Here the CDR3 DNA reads TGTGCCACCAGTGACGGGGGGACAGATACGCAGTATTTT. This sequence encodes CATSDGGTDTQYF.

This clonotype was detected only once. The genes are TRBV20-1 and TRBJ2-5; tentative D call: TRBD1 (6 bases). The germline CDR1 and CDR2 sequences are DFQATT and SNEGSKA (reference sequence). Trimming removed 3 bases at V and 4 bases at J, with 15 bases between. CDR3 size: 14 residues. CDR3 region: CSASGQGSTETQYF. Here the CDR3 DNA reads TGCAGTGCTAGTGGCCAGGGGTCAACAGAGACCCAGTACTTC.

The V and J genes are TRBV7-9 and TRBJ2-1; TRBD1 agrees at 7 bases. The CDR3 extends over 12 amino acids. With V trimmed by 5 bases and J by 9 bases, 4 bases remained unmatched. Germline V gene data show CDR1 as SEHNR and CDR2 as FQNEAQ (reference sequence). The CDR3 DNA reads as TGTGCCAGCAGCCAGGGGGTCGGTGAGCAGTTCTTC. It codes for CASSQGVGEQFF.

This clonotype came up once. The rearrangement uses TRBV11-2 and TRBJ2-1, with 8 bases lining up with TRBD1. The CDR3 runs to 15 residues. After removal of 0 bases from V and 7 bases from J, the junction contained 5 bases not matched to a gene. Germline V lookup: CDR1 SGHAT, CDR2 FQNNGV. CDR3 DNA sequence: TGTGCCAGCAGCTTAGATTTCGGACAGGGAAATGAGCAGTTCTTC. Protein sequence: CASSLDFGQGNEQFF.

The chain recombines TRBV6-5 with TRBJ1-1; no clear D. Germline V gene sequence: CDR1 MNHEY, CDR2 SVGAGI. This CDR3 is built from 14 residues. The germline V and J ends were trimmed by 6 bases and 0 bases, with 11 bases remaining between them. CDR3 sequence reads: CASSSRRVNTEAFF. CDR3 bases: TGTGCCAGCAGCTCCCGTCGGGTGAACACTGAAGCTTTCTTT.